Listed below are T cell receptor beta chains from one sample, sequenced in a study of shared clonotypes between healthy human individuals. Only in-frame clones appear in the TCRdb table, and some are missing; sequencing was by immunoSEQ multiplex PCR. In the table there are some 2,500,000 clones, roughly 93% of which are singletons. Specimen: naive CD4+ T cells from PBMCs. Every receptor here comes from a man between 18 and 35 years old in good health. Some clones in this sample may be carry-over from other donors' samples. CDR3s include the opening cysteine and the closing phenylalanine or tryptophan. D genes are given only for firm matches. Size values are once, few and many counts, or a class for expanded clones, and some rows have none.

CASSEGPGGLAYEQYF	TGTGCCAGCAGCGAGGGCCCCGGAGGTCTAGCCTACGAGCAGTACTTC	NA	TRBJ2-7	TRBV9	NA
CASSFGALGTLPDTQYF	TGTGCCAGCAGCTTCGGGGCCCTCGGAACCCTCCCAGATACGCAGTATTTT	NA	TRBJ2-3	TRBV7-9	NA
CASSFSRGMNEQFF	TGTGCCAGCAGTTTCAGCAGGGGGATGAATGAGCAGTTCTTC	TRBD1	TRBJ2-1	TRBV27	NA
CASSPGRSADPSTDTQYF	TGTGCCAGCTCACCTGGGCGTTCAGCGGATCCTAGCACAGATACGCAGTATTTT	NA	TRBJ2-3	TRBV18	NA
CASSLWGGREKLFF	TGTGCCAGCAGTTTATGGGGAGGGCGGGAAAAACTGTTTTTT	NA	TRBJ1-4	TRBV28	NA
CATSSGAGGPYEQYF	TGTGCCACCAGCTCAGGGGCGGGGGGACCCTACGAGCAGTACTTC	TRBD2	TRBJ2-7	TRBV15	NA
CALEFGQGAWSNIQYF	TGTGCCCTGGAGTTCGGGCAGGGGGCATGGTCGAACATTCAGTACTTC	TRBD1	TRBJ2-4	TRBV30	NA
CASSDQTGAGSYGYTF	TGTGCCAGCAGCGATCAGACAGGGGCAGGGAGCTATGGCTACACCTTC	TRBD1	TRBJ1-2	TRBV7-6	NA
CASSKERELAYEQYF	TGTGCCAGCAGTAAAGAGCGGGAGCTAGCCTACGAGCAGTACTTC	TRBD2	TRBJ2-7	TRBV5-4	NA
CASSFRLAGGPGETQYF	TGTGCCAGCAGCTTCCGACTAGCGGGAGGGCCCGGGGAGACCCAGTACTTC	TRBD2	TRBJ2-5	TRBV13	NA
CASSARGQGAGANVLTF	TGTGCCAGCAGTGCTCGCGGACAGGGGGCCGGGGCCAACGTCCTGACTTTC	TRBD1	TRBJ2-6	TRBV2	NA
CASSIGRNYGYTF	TGTGCCAGTAGTATTGGCAGGAACTATGGCTACACCTTC	NA	TRBJ1-2	TRBV19	NA
CASSQGTSANTGELFF	TGTGCCAGCAGCCAAGGGACTAGTGCGAACACCGGGGAGCTGTTTTTT	TRBD2	TRBJ2-2	TRBV7-9	NA
CASTSVYNEQFF	TGTGCCAGCACTAGCGTCTACAATGAGCAGTTCTTC	NA	TRBJ2-1	TRBV6-5	NA
CASSLLAGGNTGELFF	TGCGCCAGCAGCCTACTAGCGGGAGGTAACACCGGGGAGCTGTTTTTT	TRBD2	TRBJ2-2	TRBV5-1	NA
CASSSRDRGYEQYF	TGTGCCAGCAGTAGTCGGGACAGGGGGTACGAGCAGTACTTC	TRBD1	TRBJ2-7	TRBV6-6	NA
CASSYILRRPMNTEAFF	TGTGCCAGCAGCTACATCCTTCGACGGCCCATGAACACTGAAGCTTTCTTT	NA	TRBJ1-1	TRBV28	once
CASSFSSGRAQQYF	TGTGCCAGCAGTTTCTCTAGCGGGAGGGCCCAGCAGTACTTC	TRBD2	TRBJ2-7	TRBV28	NA
CASSQYAGGVYEQYF	TGCGCCAGCAGCCAGTACGCGGGAGGTGTCTACGAGCAGTACTTC	TRBD2	TRBJ2-7	TRBV5-1	NA
CASSLSRTPYEQYF	TGTGCCAGCAGCTTATCCCGGACCCCCTACGAGCAGTACTTC	NA	TRBJ2-7	TRBV11-2	NA
CASSLEQGGEKLFF	TGCGCCAGCAGCTTAGAACAGGGGGGCGAAAAACTGTTTTTT	TRBD1	TRBJ1-4	TRBV5-1	once
CASSLRQGRAFF	TGTGCCAGCAGTTTGAGACAGGGCCGGGCTTTCTTT	TRBD1	TRBJ1-1	TRBV28	once
CASGLVTWPGGMNTEAFF	TGTGCTAGTGGTTTGGTAACATGGCCAGGGGGGATGAACACTGAAGCTTTCTTT	TRBD1	TRBJ1-1	TRBV12-5	NA
CASSYWAGIGPEAFF	TGTGCCAGCAGTTACTGGGCAGGGATAGGCCCTGAAGCTTTCTTT	NA	TRBJ1-1	TRBV6-5	NA
CASSGRQYEQYF	TGTGCCAGTAGTGGACGCCAGTACGAGCAGTACTTC	NA	TRBJ2-7	TRBV19	NA
CASSVVAASSYGYTF	TGTGCCAGCAGCGTAGTTGCCGCCTCCTCCTATGGCTACACCTTC	NA	TRBJ1-2	TRBV9	NA
CASSPGGSLHGYTF	TGCGCCAGCAGCCCGGGGGGAAGCCTCCATGGCTACACCTTC	NA	TRBJ1-2	TRBV5-1	NA
CASSISPGTGQYEQYF	TGTGCCAGTAGTATATCGCCCGGGACAGGGCAATACGAGCAGTACTTC	TRBD1	TRBJ2-7	TRBV19	NA
CASSFLGADTQYF	TGTGCCAGCAGTTTTTTAGGGGCAGATACGCAGTATTTT	NA	TRBJ2-3	TRBV28	NA
CASSERLAGRVGLFF	TGTGCCAGCAGTGAAAGGCTAGCGGGACGGGTGGGGCTGTTTTTT	TRBD2	TRBJ2-2	TRBV2	NA
CSVEDRISLNYGYTF	TGCAGCGTTGAGGACAGGATCTCCCTTAACTATGGCTACACCTTC	TRBD1	TRBJ1-2	TRBV29-1	NA
CSVLGAEGHYGYTF	TGCAGCGTTTTGGGGGCCGAGGGGCACTATGGCTACACCTTC	NA	TRBJ1-2	TRBV29-1	NA
CASSMTGFQETQYF	TGTGCCAGCAGCATGACCGGATTCCAAGAGACCCAGTACTTC	NA	TRBJ2-5	TRBV9	NA
CASSLLGPEVYNEQFF	TGTGCCAGCAGCCTCTTGGGTCCGGAGGTTTACAATGAGCAGTTCTTC	NA	TRBJ2-1	TRBV27	NA
CATSREFLTVGNEKLFF	TGTGCCACCAGCAGAGAGTTCCTCACCGTAGGGAATGAAAAACTGTTTTTT	NA	TRBJ1-4	TRBV15	NA
CASSSGIWGYGYTF	TGTGCCAGCAGTTCCGGGATCTGGGGCTATGGCTACACCTTC	NA	TRBJ1-2	TRBV25-1	NA
CASSEVSARQWFF	TGTGCCAGCAGTGAAGTTAGCGCCCGGCAGTGGTTCTTC	NA	TRBJ2-1	TRBV6-1	NA